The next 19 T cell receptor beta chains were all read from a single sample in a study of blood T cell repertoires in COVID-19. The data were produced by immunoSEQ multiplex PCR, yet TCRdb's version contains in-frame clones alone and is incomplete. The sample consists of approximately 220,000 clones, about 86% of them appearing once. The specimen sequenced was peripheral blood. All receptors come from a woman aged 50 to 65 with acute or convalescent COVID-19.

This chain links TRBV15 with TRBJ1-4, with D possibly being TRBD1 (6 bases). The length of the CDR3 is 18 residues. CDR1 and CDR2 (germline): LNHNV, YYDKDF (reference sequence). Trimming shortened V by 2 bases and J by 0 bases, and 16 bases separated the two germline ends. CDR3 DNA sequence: TGTGCCACCAGCAGACCCGGACAGCTAACTGCAACTAATGAAAAACTGTTTTTT. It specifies CATSRPGQLTATNEKLFF.

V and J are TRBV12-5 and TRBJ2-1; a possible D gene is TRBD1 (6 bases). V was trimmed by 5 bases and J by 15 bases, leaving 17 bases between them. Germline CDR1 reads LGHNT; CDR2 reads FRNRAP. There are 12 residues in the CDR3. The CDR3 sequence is CASGPNDRSWFF. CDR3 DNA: TGTGCTAGTGGTCCTAATGACAGGTCCTGGTTCTTC.

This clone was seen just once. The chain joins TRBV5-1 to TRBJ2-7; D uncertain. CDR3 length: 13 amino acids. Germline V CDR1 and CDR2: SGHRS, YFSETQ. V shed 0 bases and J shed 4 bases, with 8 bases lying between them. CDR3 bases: TGCGCCAGCAGCTTGGACCAGACTTACGAGCAGTACTTC. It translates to CASSLDQTYEQYF.

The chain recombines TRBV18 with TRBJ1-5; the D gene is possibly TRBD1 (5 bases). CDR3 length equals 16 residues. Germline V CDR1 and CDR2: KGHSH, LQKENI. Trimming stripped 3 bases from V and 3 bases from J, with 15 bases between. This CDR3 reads CASSPPWRGDNQPQHF. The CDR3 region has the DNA TGTGCCAGCTCACCCCCCTGGAGGGGAGACAATCAGCCCCAGCATTTT.

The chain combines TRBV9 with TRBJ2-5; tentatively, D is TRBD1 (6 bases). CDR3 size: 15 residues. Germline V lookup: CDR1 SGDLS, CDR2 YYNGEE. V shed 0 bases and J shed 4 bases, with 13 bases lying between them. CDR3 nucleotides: TGTGCCAGCAGCGTAGCGGGACATTGGCGAGAGACCCAGTACTTC. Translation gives CASSVAGHWRETQYF.

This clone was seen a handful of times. The CDR3, as DNA: TGTGCCAGCAGCTCGTCGGACAGACCCACCGGGGAGCTGTTTTTT. The encoded protein is CASSSSDRPTGELFF. J is TRBJ2-2 and V is TRBV7-9; D is perhaps TRBD1 (6 bases). Per the germline V gene, CDR1 is SEHNR and CDR2 is FQNEAQ (reference sequence). Trimming shortened V by 4 bases and J by 4 bases, and 13 bases separated the two germline ends. There are 15 residues in the CDR3.

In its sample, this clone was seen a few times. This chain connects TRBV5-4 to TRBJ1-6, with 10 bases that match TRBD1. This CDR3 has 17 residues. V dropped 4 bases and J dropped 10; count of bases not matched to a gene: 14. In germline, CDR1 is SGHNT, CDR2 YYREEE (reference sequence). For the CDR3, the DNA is TGTGCCAGCAGCGTAAAATCCGGGACAGGGGTAGCATCACCCCTCCACTTT. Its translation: CASSVKSGTGVASPLHF. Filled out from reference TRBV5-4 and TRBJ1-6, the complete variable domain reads ETGVTQSPTHLIKTRGQQVTLRCSSQSGHNTVSWYQQALGQGPQFIFQYYREEENGRGNFPPRFSGLQFPNYSSELNVNALELDDSALYLCASSVKSGTGVASPLHFGNGTRLTVT.

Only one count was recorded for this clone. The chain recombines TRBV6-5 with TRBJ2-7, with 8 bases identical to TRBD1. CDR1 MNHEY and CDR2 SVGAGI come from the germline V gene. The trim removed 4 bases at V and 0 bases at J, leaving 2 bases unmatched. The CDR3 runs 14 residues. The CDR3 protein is CASSLDRASYEQYF. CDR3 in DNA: TGTGCCAGCAGTTTGGACAGGGCCTCCTACGAGCAGTACTTC.

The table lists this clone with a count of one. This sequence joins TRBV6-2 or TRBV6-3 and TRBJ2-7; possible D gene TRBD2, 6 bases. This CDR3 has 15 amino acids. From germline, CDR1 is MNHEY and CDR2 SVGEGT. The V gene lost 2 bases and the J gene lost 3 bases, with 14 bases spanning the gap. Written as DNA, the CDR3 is TGTGCCAGCAGTTACCGGGAGCCCTACTACTACGAGCAGTACTTC. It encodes CASSYREPYYYEQYF.

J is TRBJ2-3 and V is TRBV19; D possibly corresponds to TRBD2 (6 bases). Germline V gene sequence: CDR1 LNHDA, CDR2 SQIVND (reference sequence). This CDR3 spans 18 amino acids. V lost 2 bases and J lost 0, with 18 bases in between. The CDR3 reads CASSIPLGGLTSTDTQYF. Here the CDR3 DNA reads TGTGCCAGTAGTATACCCCTAGGAGGACTAACTAGCACAGATACGCAGTATTTT.

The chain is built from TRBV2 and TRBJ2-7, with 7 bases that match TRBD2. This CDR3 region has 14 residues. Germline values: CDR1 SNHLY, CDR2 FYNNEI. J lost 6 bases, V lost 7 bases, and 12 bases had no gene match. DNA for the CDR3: TGTGCCAGCAAGGGTGAGGGAGGGCCAGGCGAGCAGTACTTC. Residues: CASKGEGGPGEQYF.

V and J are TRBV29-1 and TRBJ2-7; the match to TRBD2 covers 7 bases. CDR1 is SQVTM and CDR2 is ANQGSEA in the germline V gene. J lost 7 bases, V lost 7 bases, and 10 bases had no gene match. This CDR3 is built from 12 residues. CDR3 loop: CSAAAGDEEQYF. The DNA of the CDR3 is TGCAGCGCCGCGGCGGGGGATGAGGAGCAGTACTTC.

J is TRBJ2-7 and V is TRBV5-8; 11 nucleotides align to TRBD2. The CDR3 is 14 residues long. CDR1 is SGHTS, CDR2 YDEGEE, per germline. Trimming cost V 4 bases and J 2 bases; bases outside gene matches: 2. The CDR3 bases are TGTGCCAGCAGCCTAGCGGGAGGTCCCTACGAGCAGTACTTC. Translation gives CASSLAGGPYEQYF.

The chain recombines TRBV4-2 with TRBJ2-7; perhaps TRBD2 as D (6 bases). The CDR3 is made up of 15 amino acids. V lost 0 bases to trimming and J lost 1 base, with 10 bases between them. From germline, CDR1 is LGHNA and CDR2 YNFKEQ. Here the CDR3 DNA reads TGTGCCAGCAGCCAAGAGGGAGGTCAGTCCTACGAGCAGTACTTC. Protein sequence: CASSQEGGQSYEQYF.

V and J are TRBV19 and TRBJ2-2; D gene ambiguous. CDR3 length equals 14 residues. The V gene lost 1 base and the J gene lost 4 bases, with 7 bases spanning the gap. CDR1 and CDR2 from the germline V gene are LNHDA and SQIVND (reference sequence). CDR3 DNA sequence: TGTGCCAGTAGTATAGTTGGCTCCACCGGGGAGCTGTTTTTT. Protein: CASSIVGSTGELFF.

CDR3 residues: CASSQASWRTGGYGYTF. The CDR3 DNA follows: TGTGCCAGCAGCCAAGCAAGTTGGAGGACAGGGGGCTATGGCTACACCTTC. The genes are TRBV3-1 (or the pseudogene TRBV3-2) and TRBJ1-2; 10 bases match TRBD1. Germline CDR1 and CDR2: LGHDT and YNNKEL (reference sequence). The CDR3 totals 17 residues. With V trimmed by 1 base and J by 4 bases, 9 bases remained unmatched.

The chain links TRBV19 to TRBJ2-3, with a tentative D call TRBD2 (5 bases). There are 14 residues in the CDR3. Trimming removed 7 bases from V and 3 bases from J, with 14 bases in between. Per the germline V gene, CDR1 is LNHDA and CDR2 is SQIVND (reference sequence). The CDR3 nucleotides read TGTGCCAGTACCCAAGGTCCGGGAACAGATACGCAGTATTTT. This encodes CASTQGPGTDTQYF. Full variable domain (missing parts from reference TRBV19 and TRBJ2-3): DGGITQSPKYLFRKEGQNVTLSCEQNLNHDAMYWYRQDPGQGLRLIYYSQIVNDFQKGDIAEGYSVSREKKESFPLTVTSAQKNPTAFYLCASTQGPGTDTQYFGPGTRLTVL.

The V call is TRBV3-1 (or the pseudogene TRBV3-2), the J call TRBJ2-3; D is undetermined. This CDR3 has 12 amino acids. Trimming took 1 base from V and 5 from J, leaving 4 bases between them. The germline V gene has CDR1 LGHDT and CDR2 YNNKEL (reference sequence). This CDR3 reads CASSQGRDTQYF. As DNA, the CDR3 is TGTGCCAGCAGCCAAGGGAGAGATACGCAGTATTTT.

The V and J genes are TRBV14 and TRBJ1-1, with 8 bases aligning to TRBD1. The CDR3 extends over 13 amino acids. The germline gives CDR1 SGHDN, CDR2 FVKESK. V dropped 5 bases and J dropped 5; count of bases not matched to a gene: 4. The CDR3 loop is CASSWTGMTEAFF. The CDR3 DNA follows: TGTGCCAGCAGCTGGACAGGGATGACTGAAGCTTTCTTT.